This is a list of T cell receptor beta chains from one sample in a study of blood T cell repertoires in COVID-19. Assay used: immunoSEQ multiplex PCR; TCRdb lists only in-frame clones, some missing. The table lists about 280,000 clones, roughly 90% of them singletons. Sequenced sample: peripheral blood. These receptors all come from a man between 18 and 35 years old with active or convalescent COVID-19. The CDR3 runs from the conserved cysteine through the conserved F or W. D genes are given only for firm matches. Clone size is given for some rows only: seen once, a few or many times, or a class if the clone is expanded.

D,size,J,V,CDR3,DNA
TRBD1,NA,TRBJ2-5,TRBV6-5,CASSKQGAGTQYF,TGTGCCAGCAGTAAACAGGGGGCAGGGACCCAGTACTTC
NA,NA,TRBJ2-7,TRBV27,CASSLGRGSYEQYF,TGTGCCAGCAGTTTGGGCAGGGGATCCTACGAGCAGTACTTC
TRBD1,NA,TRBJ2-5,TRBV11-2,CASSLDQGQQETQYF,TGTGCCAGCAGCTTAGACCAGGGACAGCAAGAGACCCAGTACTTC
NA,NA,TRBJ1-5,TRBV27,CASSPGTHLRGQPQHF,TGTGCCAGCAGTCCTGGGACACACTTAAGGGGTCAGCCCCAGCATTTT
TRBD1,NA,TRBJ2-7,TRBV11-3,CASSPRTGSYEQYF,TGTGCCAGCAGCCCCCGGACAGGTAGCTACGAGCAGTACTTC
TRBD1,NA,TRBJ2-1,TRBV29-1,CSVGTASSYNEQFF,TGCAGCGTAGGGACAGCTAGCTCCTACAATGAGCAGTTCTTC
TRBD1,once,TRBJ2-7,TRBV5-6,CASSSGTGSYEQYF,TGTGCCAGCAGCTCCGGGACAGGGTCCTACGAGCAGTACTTC
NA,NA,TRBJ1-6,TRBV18,CASSSDRTSNSPLHF,TGTGCCAGCTCCAGCGACAGGACCTCAAATTCACCCCTCCACTTT
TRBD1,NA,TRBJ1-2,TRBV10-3,CAISGGQDQNYGYTF,TGTGCCATCAGTGGTGGACAGGATCAGAACTATGGCTACACCTTC
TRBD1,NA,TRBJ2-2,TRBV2,CASSLDRAVTGELFF,TGTGCCAGCTCCCTCGACAGGGCCGTAACCGGGGAGCTGTTTTTT
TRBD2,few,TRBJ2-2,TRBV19,CASKAGGRGELFF,TGTGCCAGTAAAGCGGGGGGGCGGGGGGAGCTGTTTTTT